The T cell receptor beta chain described here comes from a study of OX40 agonist ivuxolimab in advanced cancers. As for the study in general: Each patient was given ivuxolimab into a vein every 2 weeks, at 0.01 to 10 mg/kg. Age averaged about 60 years (range roughly 23 to 90), and more than 80% were male.

The protocol was immunoSEQ multiplex PCR, while the TCRdb copy is restricted to in-frame clones and leaves out a portion. Of roughly 60,000 clones listed, approximately 84% were seen once; the top ten hold under 3%. Study conclusions and caveats: Among the lowest levels of clonal expansion were found in partial responders at 0.1-3.0 mg/kg. Expanded clones tended on average to be more numerous among CD8+ T cells than CD4+.

Points on this clone: Its target is unknown.

The sample in question was CD4+ or CD8+ T cells sorted from blood, obtained in a trial of the OX40 agonist ivuxolimab. This receptor was obtained from an adult with an advanced solid tumor such as melanoma, head and neck, liver or kidney cancer.

In nucleotides, the CDR3 is TGTGCCAGCAGCTGGACAGGGGGCGAGGAGACCCAGTACTTC. This sequence encodes CASSWTGGEETQYF. This chain joins TRBV7-9 and TRBJ2-5, with TRBD1 matching 11 bases. The junction had 3 bases not matched to a gene; V was cut back by 4 bases and J by 5 bases. CDR1 and CDR2 from the germline V gene are SEHNR and FQNEAQ (reference sequence). The length of the CDR3 is 14 residues.